This is a list of T cell receptor beta chains from one sample in a study of STAT5B mutations in CD4+ large granular lymphocyte leukemia. Generated by immunoSEQ multiplex PCR, the TCRdb table keeps only in-frame clones and is missing some. This sample has about 34,000 clones, with less than 70% found just once. Sequencing was done on a sample of CD4+ T cells from blood buffy coats. All receptors come from a human donor in good health. Both conserved end residues are part of each CDR3. Each record gives: V gene, J gene, clone size, CDR3 protein. A row's size may be missing; if present it is once, few, many or a size class.

TRBV4-1	TRBJ1-3	.	CASSPANGGPGNTIYF
TRBV13	TRBJ2-7	.	CASSFRARLYEQYF
TRBV27	TRBJ1-5	.	CASRARQRGNQPQHF
TRBV13	TRBJ2-4	.	CASSLVGAGSKNIQYF
TRBV6-1	TRBJ1-4	.	CASSENRGGSEKLFF
TRBV6-6	TRBJ2-3	.	CASIRDRFTDTQYF
TRBV4-3	TRBJ2-2	.	CASTPSAGGTNTGELFF
TRBV7-9	TRBJ1-1	once	CASTGGGVGTEAFF
TRBV5-1	TRBJ1-1	.	CASSLMVMNTEAFF
TRBV7-2	TRBJ2-1	few	CASSPSGGAYNEQFF
TRBV9	TRBJ1-1	few	CASSAPKGTPFF
TRBV25-1	TRBJ2-6	.	CASSEWREGFSGANVLTF
TRBV19	TRBJ2-2	.	CARGLWFGQGRTGELFF
TRBV19	TRBJ1-5	.	CASSFPSGGNQPQHF
TRBV7-8	TRBJ2-7	.	CASSLGTSGGAREQYF
TRBV5-4	TRBJ2-3	.	CASSSDPSPRTDTQYF
TRBV19	TRBJ2-7	few	CASTPPGAPYEQYF
TRBV4-1	TRBJ1-3	.	CASSQLRSGNTIYF
TRBV2	TRBJ2-3	few	CASSRGLAGITQYF
TRBV19	TRBJ2-7	.	CASSTGGGYEQYF
TRBV7-9	TRBJ2-1	.	CASIFQVNSYNEQFF
TRBV5-6	TRBJ2-3	.	CASSSLLGTSGETTDTQYF
TRBV6-1	TRBJ1-1	.	CASSGAWTGRNTEAFF
TRBV5-1	TRBJ1-5	few	CASSPTGGGNQPQHF
TRBV7-2	TRBJ2-2	few	CASSLEEGELFF
TRBV10-3	TRBJ1-5	.	CAISGQLSNQPQHF
TRBV6-6	TRBJ2-2	.	CASSSLGLANTGELFF
TRBV7-2	TRBJ2-5	.	CASSVWGLAGETQYF
TRBV6-5	TRBJ2-5	.	CASSYLETQYF
TRBV5-4	TRBJ1-1	.	CASRLSGPNTEAFF
TRBV7-9	TRBJ1-1	.	CASSVYREGTEAFF
TRBV15	TRBJ2-1	.	CATSPRGGEQFF
TRBV7-2	TRBJ2-5	.	CASSFAGLGETQYF
TRBV7-2	TRBJ1-2	once	CASSPLTEGGYTF
TRBV15	TRBJ1-5	.	CATSRVGQFGNQPQHF
TRBV13	TRBJ1-2	.	CASSLGGGSYGYTF
TRBV12-5	TRBJ2-3	few	CASGLGTPGAGAQYF
TRBV6-5	TRBJ1-1	.	CASSPGAGRNTEAFF
TRBV7-2	TRBJ1-2	once	CASSLVTGGPMSYGYTF
TRBV5-4	TRBJ2-7	.	CASSLSGLKDEQYF
TRBV6-6	TRBJ2-7	.	CASSPRVDGEQYF
TRBV19	TRBJ2-2	.	CASTATGLYTGELFF
TRBV5-1	TRBJ1-5	.	CASSFGVNQPQHF
TRBV19	TRBJ2-3	.	CASSPWGSHSTDTQYF
TRBV7-2	TRBJ2-3	.	CASSLRGDSTDTQYF
TRBV4-1	TRBJ1-3	.	CASSHSTTRSSGNTIYF
TRBV11-1	TRBJ1-2	.	CASSWTGGGGYTF
TRBV6-6	TRBJ1-5	.	CASRDRGVQPQHF
TRBV5-6	TRBJ2-7	.	CASSLGPQQGNEQYF
TRBV5-1	TRBJ1-5	.	CASSLDGTGNRNQPQHF
TRBV11-3	TRBJ2-7	once	CASSPGASGAYEQYF